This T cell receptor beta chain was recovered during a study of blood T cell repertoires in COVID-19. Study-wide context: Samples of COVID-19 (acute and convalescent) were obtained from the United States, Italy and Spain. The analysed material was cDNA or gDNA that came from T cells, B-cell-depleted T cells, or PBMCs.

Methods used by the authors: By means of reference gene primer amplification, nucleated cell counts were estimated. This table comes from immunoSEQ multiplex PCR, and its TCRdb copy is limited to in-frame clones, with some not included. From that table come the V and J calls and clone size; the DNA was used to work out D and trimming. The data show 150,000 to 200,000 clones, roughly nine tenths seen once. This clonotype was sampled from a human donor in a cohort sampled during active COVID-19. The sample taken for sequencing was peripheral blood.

CDR3 nucleotides: TGTGCCTGGAATCAGGGGAGGGATGGCTACACCTTC. Protein: CAWNQGRDGYTF. This sequence joins TRBV30 and TRBJ1-2, with a weak D call TRBD1 (6 bases). Germline loops: CDR1 GTSNPN, CDR2 SVGIG (reference sequence). The CDR3 length is 12 residues. The ends were cut back, 4 bases at V and 6 bases at J, with 12 bases in the middle.